This paragraph covers one TCR beta chain sequence. As yet, its antigen is unknown. This sample is drawn from a study of cytomegalovirus exposure and HLA in healthy donors. Whole-study findings and limits: Later on, a genetic analysis was performed. It linked a missense variant in DCLRE1C with V- and J-gene trimming of TCR beta.

Germline CDR1 and CDR2: MGHRA and YSYEKL. Trimming stripped 6 bases from V and 7 bases from J, with 18 bases between. The CDR3 has 14 residues. The donors, nominally healthy at sampling, likely had unrecorded immune exposures. PCR involved 60 Vbeta and 13 Jbeta primers. This table comes from immunoSEQ multiplex PCR, and its TCRdb copy is limited to in-frame clones, with some not included. The sample gives about 190,000 clones, roughly 80% of which show up once; 3% to 4.5% is in the top ten. Sequencing used PBMCs. This sequence joins TRBV4-1 and TRBJ2-5; D uncertain. The origin of this receptor is a man in his fifties or sixties in good health and CMV-seronegative. The CDR3 reads CASSQSFQKRTQYF. The CDR3 coding sequence is TGCGCCAGCAGTCAGAGCTTCCAAAAGCGGACCCAGTACTTC.